This entry concerns a single T cell receptor (beta chain). The antigen it recognizes is unknown. Relative to the germline gene, one junction end is altered; a read error may explain this. CDR1 MDHEN and CDR2 SYDVKM were looked up in the germline V gene. Including cysteine and phenylalanine, the CDR3 has 13 amino acids. The DNA shown is the 39-base CDR3, in frame from base 1. This sample is drawn from a study of cytotoxic CD8 clonotypes in ibrutinib-treated CLL (dated by TCRdb to about 2021). Regarding the study in general: The cohort was composed of under 12 relapsed/refractory and around 14 treatment-naive patients; IGHV unmutated status was identified in some 17 patients. Of the 90 or so participants in the trial, 25 to 30 had longitudinal samples available. An average of about 250,000 productive templates and 94,082 productive rearrangements was obtained per sample. Every sample from remission and from progressive disease was obtained while the patients were still on ibrutinib. Cryopreserved peripheral blood mononuclear cells were collected before treatment, at response, and at either disease progression or sustained remission. Partial responses were observed in roughly 24 patients and complete responses in 2; after a median follow-up of around 64 months, remission was maintained in approximately 14 patients and progression was observed in approximately 12. Response samples were obtained after a median of 12 months of treatment, with a range of about 6 to 40 months. Summary of the overall study and its limitations: Lymph node repertoires were not examined, and the timing of sampling was not matched between patients in sustained remission and those whose disease progressed. Public clonotypes were found to be uncommon and were observed to contract or remain stable during treatment; the increase in clonality was shown to reflect expansion of private clonotypes at ibrutinib response. At ibrutinib response clonality went up, during sustained remission it held steady, and at progression it dropped back toward baseline. At baseline, clonality was higher than in age-matched healthy donors and showed a strong correlation with circulating CD8+ T-cell counts.

The time point tag for this specimen amounts to: about twelve months on ibrutinib. For TCR beta library preparation, 1.5 to 2 micrograms of genomic DNA were isolated from cryopreserved PBMCs. Longitudinal blood samples from CLL patients on ibrutinib monotherapy were analyzed using high-throughput TCR beta sequencing. The patients took part in an open-label, single-center phase 2 trial of ibrutinib monotherapy. On a MiSeq, deep resolution sequencing aimed for a depth between 1 in 1 million and 1 in 200,000 T cells, with each clonotype covered about 9.9x on average. The immunoSEQ hsTCRB Kit was used to generate TCR beta libraries. The source study handled its data this way. Data were analyzed with ImmunoSEQ Data Assistant and ImmunoSEQ Analyzer, with V, D and J genes assigned per IMGT definitions. Clonality, which ranges from 0 to 1, was calculated by subtracting the normalized Shannon entropy of productive rearrangement frequencies from one. Public clonotype analysis was restricted to overrepresented clonotypes comprising at least 0.05% of each patient's repertoire. About twelve repertoires from age-matched healthy donors, obtained from immuneACCESS, served as clonality controls. Drawn from immuneACCESS, this table holds only the in-frame rearrangements with V and J called that TCRdb kept. Clones are partly lost; checked studies trace under half to an unresolved V gene and leave the rest unexplained. The V and J calls and clone size were taken over from that table, and D and trimming were inferred from the DNA. The sample yields 200,000 to 250,000 clones; roughly 77% were counted once. The top ten hold more than 4.5% of the sample.

The receptor's source is a human donor with chronic lymphocytic leukemia. The sequences come from PBMCs, collected after 12 months of ibrutinib treatment. Recombination linked TRBV28 to TRBJ1-2; no D gene call is confident. The CDR3 protein is CASSEHYSEEAFF. The DNA sequence is given as TGTGCCAGCAGTGAACACTACAGCGAGGAGGCTTTCTTC.